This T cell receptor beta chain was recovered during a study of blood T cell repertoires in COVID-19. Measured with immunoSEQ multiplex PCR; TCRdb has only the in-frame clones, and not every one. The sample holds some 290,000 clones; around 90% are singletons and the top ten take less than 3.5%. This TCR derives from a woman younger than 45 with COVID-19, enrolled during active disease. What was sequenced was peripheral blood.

The CDR3 sequence: CASSEYGAGVNTEAFF. The CDR3 region has the DNA TGTGCCAGCAGTGAATACGGGGCGGGGGTGAACACTGAAGCTTTCTTT. This sequence joins TRBV2 and TRBJ1-1; D possibly corresponds to TRBD1 (5 bases). The length of the CDR3 is 16 residues. The germline V and J ends were trimmed by 2 bases and 0 bases, with 13 bases remaining between them. Germline-derived CDR1 and CDR2 are SNHLY and FYNNEI.